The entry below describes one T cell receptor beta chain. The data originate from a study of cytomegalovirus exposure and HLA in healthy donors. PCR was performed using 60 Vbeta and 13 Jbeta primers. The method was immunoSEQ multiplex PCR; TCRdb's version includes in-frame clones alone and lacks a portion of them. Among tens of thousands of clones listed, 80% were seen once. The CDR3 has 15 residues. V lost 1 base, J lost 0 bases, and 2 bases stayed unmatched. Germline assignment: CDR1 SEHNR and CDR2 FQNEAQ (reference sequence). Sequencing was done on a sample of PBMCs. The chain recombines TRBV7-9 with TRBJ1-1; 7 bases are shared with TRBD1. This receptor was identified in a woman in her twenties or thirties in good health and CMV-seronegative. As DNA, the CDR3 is TGTGCCAGCAGCTTAGTCCAGGGGGTGAACACTGAAGCTTTCTTT. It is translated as CASSLVQGVNTEAFF.